The 17 T cell receptor beta chains below come from one sample, sequenced in a study of shared clonotypes between healthy human individuals. Sequenced by immunoSEQ multiplex PCR; TCRdb stores in-frame clones only, minus some. The table lists 950,000 to 1,300,000 clones, about 70% of them singletons. The sample taken for sequencing was memory CD4+ T cells sorted from blood. Subset here: CD45RA-negative fraction. The receptor set was obtained from a man younger than 30 in good health.

The V gene is TRBV27, the J gene TRBJ1-3, with 10 positions matching TRBD1. The V gene end was trimmed by 2 bases and the J gene end by 1 base; junction bases not matched to a gene: 2. This CDR3 is 16 amino acids long. Germline lookup yields CDR1 MNHEY and CDR2 SMNVEV (reference sequence). The CDR3 nucleotides read TGTGCCAGCAGTTTAAGGGGACAGGGGTCTGGAAACACCATATATTTT. Its translation is CASSLRGQGSGNTIYF.

This chain joins TRBV6-1 and TRBJ2-1; D unclear. CDR3 length: 13 residues. Germline CDR1 MNHNS, CDR2 SASEGT. With 5 bases removed from V and 0 bases from J, the gap between germline ends came to 5 bases. CDR3 sequence: CASSLASYNEQFF. The CDR3 DNA reads as TGTGCCAGCAGTTTAGCCTCCTACAATGAGCAGTTCTTC.

The chain joins TRBV28 to TRBJ1-2; D might be TRBD1 (6 bases). Germline CDR1 and CDR2: MDHEN and SYDVKM. V gave up 6 bases and J gave up 4 bases, with 15 bases separating them. CDR3 length: 14 amino acids. CDR3 nucleotide sequence: TGTGCCAGCAGCAGGGGTCAAGTTAGCTATGGCTACACCTTC. It translates to CASSRGQVSYGYTF.

CDR3 residues: CASSLDGRQLSGNTIYF. CDR3 DNA: TGTGCCAGCAGCTTAGACGGCAGACAACTCTCTGGAAACACCATATATTTT. This chain joins TRBV11-2 and TRBJ1-3, with unresolved D. CDR1 and CDR2 from the germline V gene are SGHAT and FQNNGV. Deletions cut 0 bases from V and 0 bases from J, with 12 bases between. This CDR3 region has 17 residues. The full variable domain, with the rest looked up from reference TRBV11-2 and TRBJ1-3, is EAGVAQSPRYKIIEKRQSVAFWCNPISGHATLYWYQQILGQGPKLLIQFQNNGVVDDSQLPKDRFSAERLKGVDSTLKIQPAKLEDSAVYLCASSLDGRQLSGNTIYFGEGSWLTVV.

The chain carries TRBV7-2 and TRBJ2-5, with 8 positions matching TRBD1. Germline V gives CDR1 SGHTA, CDR2 FQGNSA. J lost 10 bases, V lost 5 bases, and 12 bases had no gene match. CDR3 length: 14 residues. The DNA for the CDR3 is TGTGCCAGCAGCCCCGCAAATACAGGACAGGGCCAGTACTTC. Translating gives CASSPANTGQGQYF. The full variable domain, its missing parts supplied by reference TRBV7-2 and TRBJ2-5, is GAGVSQSPSNKVTEKGKDVELRCDPISGHTALYWYRQSLGQGLEFLIYFQGNSAPDKSGLPSDRFSAERTGGSVSTLTIQRTQQEDSAVYLCASSPANTGQGQYFGPGTRLLVL.

This chain joins TRBV27 and TRBJ2-7, with unresolved D. Trimming cost V 5 bases and J 0 bases, with 11 bases left between them. CDR3 length: 14 amino acids. The germline CDR1 and CDR2 sequences are MNHEY and SMNVEV (reference sequence). Here the CDR3 reads CASSPRMISYEQYF. The CDR3 bases are TGTGCCAGCAGTCCCCGGATGATCTCCTACGAGCAGTACTTC.

This rearrangement joins TRBV4-2 to TRBJ2-1; TRBD1 or TRBD2 may be the D gene (5 bases each). Germline V lookup: CDR1 LGHNA, CDR2 YNFKEQ. The CDR3 extends over 15 amino acids. The V end lost 3 bases, the J end lost 1 base, and 10 bases lay between the germline ends. CDR3 residues: CASSQERTSYNEQFF. The CDR3 DNA reads as TGTGCCAGCAGCCAGGAGCGGACATCCTACAATGAGCAGTTCTTC.

This rearrangement joins TRBV2 to TRBJ1-2; no clear D gene. The V and J ends lost 7 bases and 7 bases respectively, with 16 bases between them. This CDR3 is built from 13 residues. CDR1 is SNHLY and CDR2 is FYNNEI in the germline V gene. CDR3 DNA: TGTGCCAGCAATGTGGAGGCTAGCTCTGGCTACACCTTC. Its protein is CASNVEASSGYTF.

The chain combines TRBV5-4 with TRBJ2-5; D may be TRBD1 or TRBD2 (5 bases each). CDR1 and CDR2 (germline): SGHNT, YYREEE (reference sequence). The CDR3 consists of 14 residues. The V end lost 7 bases, the J end lost 0 bases, and 13 bases lay between the germline ends. CDR3 amino acids: CASRGRPNQETQYF. In DNA form, the CDR3 reads TGTGCCAGCCGGGGCAGGCCTAACCAAGAGACCCAGTACTTC.

This clone was seen ten or more times. This chain links TRBV30 with TRBJ1-2; 9 bases are a match to TRBD1. CDR1 is GTSNPN and CDR2 is SVGIG in the germline V gene (reference sequence). The CDR3 has 14 residues. V shed 0 bases, J shed 7 bases, and the junction held 6 bases outside the gene matches. The CDR3: CAWSVYADRGGYTF. CDR3 DNA sequence: TGTGCCTGGAGTGTATATGCGGACAGGGGTGGCTACACCTTC. The entire variable domain, with the rest obtained from reference TRBV30 and TRBJ1-2, is as follows: SQTIHQWPATLVQPVGSPLSLECTVEGTSNPNLYWYRQAAGRGLQLLFYSVGIGQISSEVPQNLSASRPQDRQFILSSKKLLLSDSGFYLCAWSVYADRGGYTFGSGTRLTVV.

To note about this clone: At one end, the junction sequence differs from germline, possibly due to a read error. The chain recombines TRBV18 with TRBJ1-1; possibly TRBD1 for D (6 bases). Germline V gene sequence: CDR1 KGHSH, CDR2 LQKENI. This CDR3 region has 16 residues. CDR3 DNA: TGTGCCAGCTCACCAACGGGGGCGACTCCGAACACTGAGGCTTTCTTT. As protein: CASSPTGATPNTEAFF. The full variable domain, completed using reference TRBV18 and TRBJ1-1, is NAGVMQNPRHLVRRRGQEARLRCSPMKGHSHVYWYRQLPEEGLKFMVYLQKENIIDESGMPKERFSAEFPKEGPSILRIQQVVRGDSAAYFCASSPTGATPNTEAFFGQGTRLTVV.

The rearrangement uses TRBV6-1 and TRBJ2-3; D remains ambiguous. V shed 5 bases and J shed 4 bases, with 10 bases lying between them. Germline V gives CDR1 MNHNS, CDR2 SASEGT. The CDR3 length is 13 residues. CDR3 residues: CASSSLTADTQYF. In nucleotides, the CDR3 is TGTGCCAGCAGTAGCCTTACAGCAGATACGCAGTATTTT.

The chain combines TRBV18 with TRBJ2-5; 10 nucleotides match TRBD1. This CDR3 comprises 17 residues. V dropped 3 bases and J dropped 1; count of bases not matched to a gene: 8. The germline CDR1 and CDR2 sequences are KGHSH and LQKENI. The CDR3 region is CASSPLAGTGVQETQYF. In DNA, the CDR3 is TGTGCCAGCTCACCGCTAGCTGGGACAGGGGTCCAAGAGACCCAGTACTTC.

The chain has TRBV7-2 and TRBJ2-1; 8 nucleotides match TRBD2. Germline-derived CDR1 and CDR2 are SGHTA and FQGNSA. After removal of 3 bases from V and 3 bases from J, the junction contained 4 bases not matched to a gene. The CDR3 is made up of 15 amino acids. As DNA, the CDR3 is TGTGCCAGCAGCTTTGGACGGGGGGGCTACAATGAGCAGTTCTTC. Translation gives CASSFGRGGYNEQFF.

V and J are TRBV4-2 and TRBJ2-1; D is undetermined. The CDR3 totals 14 residues. V dropped 1 base and J dropped 1 base, with 5 bases sitting between them. CDR1 and CDR2 from the germline V gene are LGHNA and YNFKEQ. The chain's CDR3 is CASSQGTSYNEQFF. CDR3 in DNA: TGTGCCAGCAGCCAAGGAACGTCCTACAATGAGCAGTTCTTC.

The J gene is TRBJ1-6, the V gene TRBV7-2; D is undetermined. This CDR3 contains 13 residues. Germline loops: CDR1 SGHTA, CDR2 FQGNSA. With 4 bases removed from V and 6 bases from J, the gap between germline ends came to 7 bases. The CDR3 loop reads CASSSSTNSPLHF. The CDR3 DNA reads TGTGCCAGCAGCTCCTCGACTAATTCACCCCTCCACTTT.

The chain links TRBV11-2 to TRBJ2-7; unclear D gene. Germline CDR1 SGHAT, CDR2 FQNNGV. Trimming pared 1 base from V and 2 bases from J, leaving 15 bases between. The CDR3 length is 16 residues. The CDR3 sequence: CASSLGLGRKAYEQYF. CDR3 bases: TGTGCCAGCAGCTTAGGGTTAGGGCGGAAGGCCTACGAGCAGTACTTC.